A selection of T cell receptor beta chains follows, all from one sample in a study of cytomegalovirus exposure and HLA in healthy donors. TCRdb keeps only in-frame clones here, not all; method: immunoSEQ multiplex PCR. This table holds 150,000 to 200,000 clones, 65% to 85% found once. The sample consisted of PBMCs. The receptors come from a man younger than 35 in good health and CMV-seronegative. Each CDR3 is given with its conserved first and last residue. D genes are given only for firm matches. A row's size may be missing; if present it is once, few, many or a size class.

clone_size	v_call	d_call	j_call	cdr3_nt	cdr3_aa
few	TRBV6-1	TRBD1	TRBJ1-2	TGTGCCAGCAGTCCCCGGACAGGGGGACGTGGCTACACCTTC	CASSPRTGGRGYTF
once	TRBV5-8	TRBD2	TRBJ2-1	TGTGCCAGCAGCTTGGCTAATGGACTAGCCTACAATGAGCAGTTCTTC	CASSLANGLAYNEQFF
once	TRBV7-8	.	TRBJ2-7	TGTGCCAGCAGCTTAACTCCTGGTGCGGAGGAATCCTACGAGCAGTACTTC	CASSLTPGAEESYEQYF
.	TRBV7-2	.	TRBJ2-7	TGTGCCAGCAGCCCGCACGCATTACAGGGATGGCAGTACTTC	CASSPHALQGWQYF
.	TRBV7-3	.	TRBJ1-2	TGTGCCAGCAGCTTCGCACCGGGGGACTTTGGCTACACCTTC	CASSFAPGDFGYTF
.	TRBV7-2	TRBD2	TRBJ2-7	TGTGCCAGCAGCTTAGCTTTAGGGCTAGCGGGGATTCCCTACGAGCAGTACTTC	CASSLALGLAGIPYEQYF
.	TRBV18	.	TRBJ2-5	TGTGCCAGCTCACCACCTTGGACAGAAGAGACCCAGTACTTC	CASSPPWTEETQYF
.	TRBV28	TRBD1	TRBJ2-7	TGTGCCAGCGCCTCACCGGGACAGGGGGCCTTCTACGAGCAGTACTTC	CASASPGQGAFYEQYF
.	TRBV7-8	.	TRBJ2-7	TGTGCCAGCAGCTTTACCGCGGGTGGTAGGCAGGTCTACGAGCAGTACTTC	CASSFTAGGRQVYEQYF
.	TRBV6-1	.	TRBJ1-4	TGTGCCAGCAGGGCGGGCGGCCGGAATGAAAAACTGTTTTTT	CASRAGGRNEKLFF